This T cell receptor beta chain was identified in a study of PD-1 blockade in classical Hodgkin lymphoma. As for the study in general: With a 2-week interval, patients received intravenous nivolumab at 3 mg/kg. Findings of the study overall: Newly diagnosed patients had baseline TCR diversity that was reportedly lower than that of healthy donors.

J was trimmed by 4 bases and V by 6 bases; bases with no gene match: 8. CDR1 and CDR2 from the germline V gene are MNHNY and SVGAGI (reference sequence). The CDR3 extends over 14 amino acids. Of note for this clone: Antigen: not known.

Assay used: immunoSEQ multiplex PCR; TCRdb lists only in-frame clones, some missing. The data contain about 30,000 clones, roughly 80% of them singletons. Time point indicated: cycle 4 day 1 (C4D1), after about 6 weeks of nivolumab. Every one of the patients relapsed after autologous stem cell transplantation (brentuximab vedotin exposure was variable). Magnetic negative selection of thawed PBMCs was the method by which CD4+ T cells were purified. Complete response, partial response or progressive disease was each patient's best response. The sequencing here drew on CD4+ T cells from blood, taken before the fourth cycle of nivolumab. The source is a human donor with classical Hodgkin lymphoma. The genes are TRBV6-6 and TRBJ2-7, with 8 positions matching TRBD1. The CDR3 here is CASRTGQVLYEQYF. The CDR3 DNA is TGTGCCAGCAGGACGGGACAGGTTCTATACGAGCAGTACTTC.